The entry below gives a single T cell receptor (beta chain) sequence along with its context. The clone's antigen remains unknown. Base qualities were left out, and no much larger clone turns up one base away. Libraries were prepared through the immunoSEQ multiplex PCR assay. A mixture of 60 forward primers for TCR Vbeta segments and 13 reverse primers for TCR Jbeta segments was used in the multiplex PCR. Amplification of the CDR3 region of rearranged TCR beta genes was performed with a multiplex PCR assay on genomic DNA. On the Illumina HiSeq System, the amplified TCR beta libraries were sequenced as 87-base-pair reads. Processing in the source paper ran as follows. A later analysis counted about 76 million unique TCR beta chains across the 666 repertoires, and approximately 11 million of these chains were shared by at least two donors. To remove PCR and sequencing errors, raw reads were error-corrected and collapsed into unique sequences using a nearest-neighbor algorithm that merged closely related sequences. CDR3 sequences were aligned to IMGT reference sequences to assign V, D and J gene segments. For a sequence to be retained, a match of at least six nucleotides to both a V gene segment and a J gene segment was required. Rearrangements were called productive when the CDR3 lacked stop codons and stayed in frame with V and J; all others were non-productive. Following IMGT convention, CDR3 was defined as the stretch from the second conserved V-encoded cysteine to the conserved J-encoded phenylalanine. Sequences without an unambiguous match to a single V gene segment were excluded from the earlier analysis of 587 of the donors. An earlier analysis of 450 to 650 of the donors called V segments functional above 56.7% productive rearrangements and segregating when the between-donor standard deviation exceeded 5%. A statistical classification framework was built to diagnose cytomegalovirus status from the catalog of TCR beta chain sequences. In a later analysis, TCR nucleotide sequences were compared against IMGT/GENE-DB human TR gene sequences so that V and J genes could be assigned. A later analysis assigned CDR3 sequences and most-parsimonious VDJ recombination scenarios with the TCRdist pipeline. In a later analysis, each TCR beta chain was defined by its CDR3 amino acid sequence together with its V-gene family, and reads without a unique V-gene family were excluded. As a way to deal with suspected cross-contamination and a sequencing artifact, a later analysis dropped 640 or so nucleotide sequences that were highly shared and had low generation probability. In a later analysis, a clonal expansion index was calculated for each public chain from normalized within-repertoire ranks of inferred template counts. Generation probabilities in a later analysis came from a VDJ recombination model fitted to out-of-frame rearrangements, and those results were checked against IGoR. Hypergeometric tests were used in a later analysis to score TCR-TCR, TCR-HLA and TCR-CMV co-occurrence, with a repertoire-size bias correction applied to the TCR pairs. In a later analysis, false discovery rates were estimated by permuting HLA or CMV assignments 20 times. A later analysis grouped co-occurring TCRs with DBSCAN, adding TCRdist sequence similarity when clustering within HLA-allele-positive subsets. Repertoires with fewer than 30,000 or more than 120,000 public chains were left out of co-occurrence clustering, as were about 5 repertoires with anomalous nucleotide sharing. TCRdb mirrors the immuneACCESS table, restricted to in-frame sequences. Some clones are absent from its copies; in checked studies, under half trace to an unresolved V gene, and the reason for the others is unknown. V, J and clone size are taken as reported in that table, and D and trimming were inferred from the DNA itself. For this sample the table gives approximately 190,000 clones, of which around 85% were detected only once. The ten largest make up about 3.8% of the sample.

The cohort consisted of 666 healthy bone marrow donors. At the time of sampling, all cohort members were nominally healthy, though unrecorded immune exposures were likely present. The donor was CMV seronegative and belonged to the group of 352 seronegative cohort members. A peripheral blood sample was collected from each donor, and TCR beta sequencing was performed on peripheral blood mononuclear cells. Genomic DNA was extracted from the blood cell samples with the Qiagen DNeasy Blood Extraction Kit. The data were obtained in a study of cytomegalovirus exposure and HLA in healthy donors (dated by TCRdb to about 2017). Broadly, across the study: An earlier analysis of approximately 590 of the donors reported approximately 270 Gb of sequence data and around 120 million unique TCR beta sequences from approximately 180 million T cells. Among about 360 genotyped donors of the cohort, an average of around 240,000 unique TCR beta nucleotide sequences were sequenced per donor, roughly a sixth of them non-productive. Among the approximately 420 genotyped donors, around 81% belonged to the genetic ancestry cluster associated with self-reported Caucasian donors. Rather than drawing on any new phenotypic data, the later analysis identified candidate immune exposures from TCR beta sequences and the way those sequences occurred across donors. An earlier analysis of some 600 of the donors applied high-throughput TCR beta sequencing to assess whether each TCR beta V gene segment acted as functional or pseudogenic. To predict cytomegalovirus infection status, the study combined high-throughput TCR immunosequencing, statistical association of individual TCRs with disease status, and machine learning. About 5 DR-DQ haplotypes were handled as single units for association and clustering, since linkage in the cohort was strong. The number of donors typed differed by locus, with 629-630 for A, B, C, DRB1 and DQB1, around 500 for DQA1, 600 to 610 for DPA1, and approximately 470 for DPB1. The study profiled the T cell repertoires of some 610 subjects by immunosequencing and related them to cytomegalovirus serostatus. A later genetic analysis took genome-wide SNP genotypes for about 55% of the 666 donors and used that subset as a discovery cohort. All discovery cohort repertoires had been generated on a single sequencing platform. Besides the first cohort of roughly 700 subjects, a separate validation cohort made up of about 120 different subjects was used. HLA typing included class I and class II loci at four-digit resolution. Alongside the repertoire data, information on donor age, sex, ethnicity and CMV serostatus was compiled. About 300 gigabases of sequencing data and approximately 80 million unique TCR sequences were included in an early release covering 550 to 650 HLA-typed donors. The study aimed to test whether signatures of past pathogen exposure could be identified by cataloging public T cell receptors. A later analysis re-examined previously published TCR beta repertoires from roughly 720 donors and added high-resolution HLA genotyping to investigate patterns of TCR occurrence.

The CDR3 contains 15 residues, cysteine and phenylalanine counted. Only the CDR3 part of the read is kept: 45 bases, read in frame from the first base. From V the trimming removes 3 bases and from J it removes 8 bases, while the gene matches leave 10 bases of the junction unaccounted for. Per the germline V gene, SGDLS is the CDR1 and YYNGEE is the CDR2. Overall study results and their limits: Linkage disequilibrium might explain the correlated functional status among segregating V segments, but an unknown experimental factor could not be excluded. A later genetic analysis reported fewer N-insertions in productive TCRs among donors in an Asian-associated ancestry cluster than the approximately 700-donor mean. The only immune exposure information available for the cohort was CMV serostatus. While some public TCRs were present in many individuals, most TCR sequences turned up only very rarely across donors. V-gene and J-gene trimming of TCR beta chains was associated with a missense DCLRE1C variant in a later genetic analysis, and the association was replicated in an independent cohort. Strong co-occurrence of HLA alleles, especially DR and DQ, made assigning TCR associations to individual alleles difficult. The cohort was sequenced for TCR beta chains only, and without alpha or paired-chain data the features that could be detected were limited. An earlier analysis of 450 to 750 of the donors showed that most TCR beta V segments appeared in productive rearrangements either about 87% or about 30% of the time, which broadly matched IMGT annotations. According to the authors, the approach could potentially be generalized to other disease states and immunological phenotypes. A further reported finding was that TCR beta sequences accurately predicted the HLA-A and HLA-B alleles for most subjects in the first cohort. Several of the top co-occurrence clusters appeared to be linked to parvovirus B19, influenza, CMV and Epstein-Barr virus, according to a later analysis. In a later analysis, the rate of TCR association differed among HLA loci, with DRB1 alleles having the most associated TCRs and HLA-C alleles having the fewest. Compared with equally common non-associated chains, HLA-associated TCR beta chains in a later analysis were more clonally expanded and had lower generation probabilities. In the study, about 150 TCR beta chains were listed as associated with cytomegalovirus. Three of the identified cytomegalovirus-associated TCR beta chains were confirmed in vitro to be specific for cytomegalovirus antigens. The 87-base-pair reads could not distinguish some IMGT-functional V segments, including TRBV6-2 and TRBV6-3, so those segments were excluded. The classifier was reported to diagnose cytomegalovirus status with high specificity and sensitivity in both the original and validation cohorts. At a false discovery rate of 0.05, a later analysis linked about 16,000 TCR beta sequences to specific HLA alleles. Because some donors lacked HLA typing at each locus, the association tests relied only on the typed subset. Presence/absence analyses assumed roughly uniform sequencing depth across donors, an assumption that may not hold. The sequencing pipeline was judged likely to have produced a cluster of highly shared sequence variants as a technical artifact. According to a later analysis, most CMV-associated TCR beta chains appeared to be HLA-restricted, and the HLA associations seemed to be driven largely by CMV exposure. Because counts were too low, roughly 18 rarely observed V segments, including chromosome 9 orphons, were left out of the earlier analysis of 587 of the donors.

This TCR derives from a man between 50 and 59 years old in good health and CMV-seronegative. The chain joins TRBV9 to TRBJ1-2; 10 bases in between match TRBD1. The sequenced sample was PBMCs. The CDR3 reads as follows: CASSERQGQGHGYTF. The DNA is TGTGCCAGCAGCGAAAGACAGGGACAGGGGCACGGCTACACCTTC.